A selection of T cell receptor beta chains follows, all from one sample in a study of blood T cell repertoires in COVID-19. Generated by immunoSEQ multiplex PCR, the TCRdb table keeps only in-frame clones and is missing some. The data contain fewer than 400,000 clones, approximately 90% of them singletons. Sequences were obtained from PBMCs or T cells enriched from blood (not recorded which). These receptor sequences come from a woman between 50 and 59 years old who had recovered from COVID-19. Each CDR3 is given with its conserved first and last residue. The order of the fields is CDR3 DNA, CDR3 protein, D gene, J gene, V gene, clone size. D genes are given only for firm matches. Some rows have no size entry. The others give once, few or many, or a class for an expanded clone.

cdr3_nt: TGTGCCAGCAGTGAAAATCTGGACAGTCTGAACACTGAAGCTTTCTTT
cdr3_aa: CASSENLDSLNTEAFF
d_call: NA
j_call: TRBJ1-1
v_call: TRBV6-1
clone_size: NA

cdr3_nt: TGTGCCATCTCCCCAGCGGGGGGGAACACCGGGGAGCTGTTTTTT
cdr3_aa: CAISPAGGNTGELFF
d_call: TRBD2
j_call: TRBJ2-2
v_call: TRBV10-3
clone_size: NA

cdr3_nt: TGTGCCAGCAGCTTGGCAGGGGGAACTGCTGGGGCCAACGTCCTGACTTTC
cdr3_aa: CASSLAGGTAGANVLTF
d_call: TRBD1
j_call: TRBJ2-6
v_call: TRBV5-5
clone_size: NA

cdr3_nt: TGTGCCAGCAGCCCCGGGGGGTGGTCCTACGAGCAGTACTTC
cdr3_aa: CASSPGGWSYEQYF
d_call: TRBD2
j_call: TRBJ2-7
v_call: TRBV5-6
clone_size: NA

cdr3_nt: TGCGCCAGCAGCCCCCAGCCGGGACAGGGGGCGCGGACTGAAGCTTTCTTT
cdr3_aa: CASSPQPGQGARTEAFF
d_call: TRBD1
j_call: TRBJ1-1
v_call: TRBV4-3
clone_size: NA

cdr3_nt: TGTGCCAGCAGCCCGGGGGGGAGGAACACCGGGGAGCTGTTTTTT
cdr3_aa: CASSPGGRNTGELFF
d_call: TRBD2
j_call: TRBJ2-2
v_call: TRBV11-3
clone_size: NA

cdr3_nt: TGTGCCAGCAGTTACGAACCACCTCTCGAGAATCAGCCCCAGCATTTT
cdr3_aa: CASSYEPPLENQPQHF
d_call: NA
j_call: TRBJ1-5
v_call: TRBV6-5
clone_size: few

cdr3_nt: TGCGCCAGCAGCTTGGTCCCGAGTCAAATACCCAACACTGAAGCTTTCTTT
cdr3_aa: CASSLVPSQIPNTEAFF
d_call: NA
j_call: TRBJ1-1
v_call: TRBV5-1
clone_size: NA

cdr3_nt: TGTGCCAGCAGCCCACAGGGGGAGACTTATGGCTACACCTTC
cdr3_aa: CASSPQGETYGYTF
d_call: TRBD1
j_call: TRBJ1-2
v_call: TRBV7-9
clone_size: NA

cdr3_nt: TGTGCCAGCAGCCCGGGGACAGGGGAAGGCTACACCTTC
cdr3_aa: CASSPGTGEGYTF
d_call: TRBD1
j_call: TRBJ1-2
v_call: TRBV3-1/TRBV3-2
clone_size: few

cdr3_nt: TGTGCCAGCTCAGATTCCTCAGGTTTTGGCTACACCTTC
cdr3_aa: CASSDSSGFGYTF
d_call: NA
j_call: TRBJ1-2
v_call: TRBV18
clone_size: NA

cdr3_nt: TGTGCCAGCAGCCGGTTTGGGGACAGGGAGGGAACGGCCCAGCATTTT
cdr3_aa: CASSRFGDREGTAQHF
d_call: TRBD1
j_call: TRBJ1-5
v_call: TRBV5-4
clone_size: NA

cdr3_nt: TGTGCCAGCAGCGCTAGAGGGGACAGGTTCTACACCGGGGAGCTGTTTTTT
cdr3_aa: CASSARGDRFYTGELFF
d_call: TRBD1
j_call: TRBJ2-2
v_call: TRBV2
clone_size: few

cdr3_nt: TGTGCCAGCAGCCCTAGCGGGGGGGTAGCCTACGAGCAGTACTTC
cdr3_aa: CASSPSGGVAYEQYF
d_call: TRBD2
j_call: TRBJ2-7
v_call: TRBV5-4
clone_size: NA

cdr3_nt: TGTGCCAGTAGCCCCCGGGGGGTCAGTGGCTACACCTTC
cdr3_aa: CASSPRGVSGYTF
d_call: NA
j_call: TRBJ1-2
v_call: TRBV19
clone_size: NA

cdr3_nt: TGTGCCAGCAGCGAATGGACAGGGGGCAGGGGGACCTATAATTCACCCCTCCACTTT
cdr3_aa: CASSEWTGGRGTYNSPLHF
d_call: TRBD1
j_call: TRBJ1-6
v_call: TRBV3-1/TRBV3-2
clone_size: once

cdr3_nt: TGTGCCAGCGGGGGGGGGCTAGGGAACTATGGCTACACCTTC
cdr3_aa: CASGGGLGNYGYTF
d_call: NA
j_call: TRBJ1-2
v_call: TRBV6-5
clone_size: NA

cdr3_nt: TGTGCCAGCAGCCCTACTAGCGGGGTTCAGTACTTC
cdr3_aa: CASSPTSGVQYF
d_call: NA
j_call: TRBJ2-7
v_call: TRBV21-1
clone_size: once

cdr3_nt: TGTGCCTGGAGTGTTCAGGGTTATGGCTACACCTTC
cdr3_aa: CAWSVQGYGYTF
d_call: NA
j_call: TRBJ1-2
v_call: TRBV30
clone_size: NA

cdr3_nt: TGTGCCAGCAGTGAAGCGCGAGACCTTCCGCCCGGGGGCTACACCTTC
cdr3_aa: CASSEARDLPPGGYTF
d_call: NA
j_call: TRBJ1-2
v_call: TRBV2
clone_size: NA

cdr3_nt: TGTGCCAGCAGCTTAGAGAGAGCCTCTAACTATGGCTACACCTTC
cdr3_aa: CASSLERASNYGYTF
d_call: NA
j_call: TRBJ1-2
v_call: TRBV11-1
clone_size: NA

cdr3_nt: TGTGCCTGGAGTGTAGGGACAGGGTGGTACAATGAGCAGTTCTTC
cdr3_aa: CAWSVGTGWYNEQFF
d_call: TRBD1
j_call: TRBJ2-1
v_call: TRBV30
clone_size: NA

cdr3_nt: TGTGCCAGCAGCTTATCAAGCTTGAACACTGAAGCTTTCTTT
cdr3_aa: CASSLSSLNTEAFF
d_call: NA
j_call: TRBJ1-1
v_call: TRBV7-2
clone_size: NA

cdr3_nt: TGTGCCAGCAGGTCGGACAGGCCCTATGGCTACACCTTC
cdr3_aa: CASRSDRPYGYTF
d_call: TRBD1
j_call: TRBJ1-2
v_call: TRBV2
clone_size: NA

cdr3_nt: TGTGCCAGCAGGCCAGGGGTCTACCAAGAGACCCAGTACTTC
cdr3_aa: CASRPGVYQETQYF
d_call: NA
j_call: TRBJ2-5
v_call: TRBV28
clone_size: NA

cdr3_nt: TGTGCCAGCAGCACCCGGGACAGGGGGCGGTGGAGCAATCAGCCCCAGCATTTT
cdr3_aa: CASSTRDRGRWSNQPQHF
d_call: NA
j_call: TRBJ1-5
v_call: TRBV21-1
clone_size: NA

cdr3_nt: TGTGCCAGCTCACCACCATCCCGACAGGGTAACTCACCCCTCCACTTT
cdr3_aa: CASSPPSRQGNSPLHF
d_call: TRBD1
j_call: TRBJ1-6
v_call: TRBV18
clone_size: NA

cdr3_nt: TGCGCCAGCAGGGGAAAGGGAGATTTGGACGAAAAACTGTTTTTT
cdr3_aa: CASRGKGDLDEKLFF
d_call: NA
j_call: TRBJ1-4
v_call: TRBV5-1
clone_size: NA

cdr3_nt: TGTGCCAGCAGCCAATCCCCAGGCCCAAGGGGCTACACCTTC
cdr3_aa: CASSQSPGPRGYTF
d_call: NA
j_call: TRBJ1-2
v_call: TRBV16
clone_size: NA